These 3 T cell receptor beta chains were all obtained from the same sample, sequenced in a study of T cell responses to AZD1222 COVID-19 vaccine. Measured with immunoSEQ multiplex PCR; TCRdb has only the in-frame clones, and not every one. The top ten hold about 27% of the sample, which has 100,000 to 150,000 clones, 84% seen once. The sample consisted of peripheral blood, taken 28 days after the second AZD1222 dose. All receptors come from an adult who received the AZD1222 COVID-19 vaccine.

V and J are TRBV12-3 or TRBV12-4 and TRBJ1-5; D is unclear. V was clipped by 3 bases and J by 1 base, with 4 bases between them. This CDR3 has 13 amino acids. CDR3 in amino acids: CASSFWSNQPQHF. DNA of the CDR3: TGTGCCAGCAGTTTTTGGAGCAATCAGCCCCAGCATTTT.

V is TRBV5-1 and J is TRBJ1-4; a weak D match, TRBD1 (5 bases). With 0 bases removed from V and 4 bases from J, the gap between germline ends came to 13 bases. The CDR3 runs to 16 residues. Germline V gene sequence: CDR1 SGHRS, CDR2 YFSETQ. CDR3 in DNA: TGCGCCAGCAGCTTGGGGATCCAGGGAAATAATGAAAAACTGTTTTTT. Residues: CASSLGIQGNNEKLFF.

This clone has only one observation. The chain uses TRBV7-9 and TRBJ1-1, with 9 bases aligning to TRBD1. V lost 3 bases and J lost 4; bases outside the gene matches: 6. CDR3 length: 15 residues. Germline V CDR1 and CDR2: SEHNR, FQNEAQ (reference sequence). CDR3 amino acids: CASSFTGGQSTEAFF. The CDR3 DNA sequence: TGTGCCAGCAGCTTTACAGGGGGCCAGAGCACTGAAGCTTTCTTT.